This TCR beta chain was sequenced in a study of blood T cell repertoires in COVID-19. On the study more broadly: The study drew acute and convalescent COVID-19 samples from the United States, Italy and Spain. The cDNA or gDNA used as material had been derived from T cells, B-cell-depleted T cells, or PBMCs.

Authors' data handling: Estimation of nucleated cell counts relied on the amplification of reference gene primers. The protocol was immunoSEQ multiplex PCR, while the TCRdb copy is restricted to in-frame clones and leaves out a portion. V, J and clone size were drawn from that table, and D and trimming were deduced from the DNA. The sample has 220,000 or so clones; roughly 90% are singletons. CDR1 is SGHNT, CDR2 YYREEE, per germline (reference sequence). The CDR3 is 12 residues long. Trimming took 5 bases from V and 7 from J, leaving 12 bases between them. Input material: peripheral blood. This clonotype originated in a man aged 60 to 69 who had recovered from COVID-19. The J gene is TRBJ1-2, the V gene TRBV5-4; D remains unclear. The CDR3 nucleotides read TGTGCCAGCAGAGAGTGGTACGGTGGCTACACCTTC. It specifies CASREWYGGYTF.